In this sample, the clone carrying this TCR beta chain turned up a few times. Its cognate antigen is unknown. This sample stems from a study of T cells in Graves' hyperthyroidism and ophthalmopathy. The study's findings and limits: Ophthalmopathy was separated from stable hyperthyroidism by a 13 V-J model.

V was pared by 2 bases and J by 8 bases, with 14 bases between. Germline values: CDR1 SGDLS, CDR2 YYNGEE. This CDR3 has 15 residues. From RNA transcripts, TCR beta CDR3 regions were amplified. The HTBI primer set was used in a first-round RT-PCR of the TCR CDR3. TCRdb reprocessed the multiplex PCR reads via MiXCR and lists one record per CDR3 protein. The table lists 480,000 or so distinct CDR3 sequences, roughly 45% of them singletons. Sample: peripheral blood or thyroid tissue (not recorded which). The chain has TRBV9 and TRBJ1-6; D gene uncertain. This receptor was obtained from an adult woman with Graves' disease, either hyperthyroidism or ophthalmopathy (not recorded which). DNA for the CDR3: TGTGCCAGCAGCGTCGTAGATCAGGTAGATTCACCCCTCCACTTT. Protein: CASSVVDQVDSPLHF.